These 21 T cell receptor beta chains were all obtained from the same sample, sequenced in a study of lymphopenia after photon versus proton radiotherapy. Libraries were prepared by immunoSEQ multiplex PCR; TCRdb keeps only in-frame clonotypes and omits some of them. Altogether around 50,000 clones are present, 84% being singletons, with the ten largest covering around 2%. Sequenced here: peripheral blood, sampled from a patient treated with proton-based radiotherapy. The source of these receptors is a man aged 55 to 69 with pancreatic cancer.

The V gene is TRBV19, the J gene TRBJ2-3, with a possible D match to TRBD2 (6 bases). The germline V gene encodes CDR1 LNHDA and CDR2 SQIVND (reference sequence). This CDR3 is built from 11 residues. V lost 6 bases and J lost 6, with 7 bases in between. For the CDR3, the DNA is TGTGCCAGTAGCCGGGAGGATACGCAGTATTTT. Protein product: CASSREDTQYF.

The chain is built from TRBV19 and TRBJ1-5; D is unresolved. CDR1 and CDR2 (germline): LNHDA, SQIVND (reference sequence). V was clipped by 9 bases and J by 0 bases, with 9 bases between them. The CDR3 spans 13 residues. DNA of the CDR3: TGTGCCAGCCGGGGTTATAGCAATCAGCCCCAGCATTTT. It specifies CASRGYSNQPQHF.

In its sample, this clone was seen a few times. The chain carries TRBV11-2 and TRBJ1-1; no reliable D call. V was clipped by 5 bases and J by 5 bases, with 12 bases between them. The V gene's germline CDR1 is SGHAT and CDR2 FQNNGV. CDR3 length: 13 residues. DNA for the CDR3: TGTGCCAGCAGCCGCGCTCTAGGTACTGAAGCTTTCTTT. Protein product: CASSRALGTEAFF.

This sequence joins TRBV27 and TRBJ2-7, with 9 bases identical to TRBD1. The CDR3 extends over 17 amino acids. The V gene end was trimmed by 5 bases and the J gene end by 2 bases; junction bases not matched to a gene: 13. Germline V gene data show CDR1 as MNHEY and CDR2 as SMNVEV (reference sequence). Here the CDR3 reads CASSTGTGKGGAYEQYF. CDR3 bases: TGTGCCAGCAGTACCGGGACAGGGAAGGGGGGCGCCTACGAGCAGTACTTC.

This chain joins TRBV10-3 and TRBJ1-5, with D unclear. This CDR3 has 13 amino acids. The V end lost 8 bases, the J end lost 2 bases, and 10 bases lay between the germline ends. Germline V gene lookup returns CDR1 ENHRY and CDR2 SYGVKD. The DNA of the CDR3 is TGTGCCATCGCGGACGACCGCAATCAGCCCCAGCATTTT. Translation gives CAIADDRNQPQHF.

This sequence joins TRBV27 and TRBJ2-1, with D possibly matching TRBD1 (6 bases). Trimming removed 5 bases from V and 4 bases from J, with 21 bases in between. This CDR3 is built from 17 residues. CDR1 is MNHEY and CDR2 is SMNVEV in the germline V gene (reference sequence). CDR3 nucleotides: TGTGCCAGCAGTCCAAATACAGGGAGCACTAGGTACAATGAGCAGTTCTTC. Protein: CASSPNTGSTRYNEQFF.

The CDR3 region is CASKRTGGPGELFF. The DNA for the CDR3 is TGTGCCAGCAAGCGGACAGGGGGCCCCGGGGAGCTGTTTTTT. This chain links TRBV2 with TRBJ2-2; 11 positions agree with TRBD1. The trim removed 7 bases at V and 6 bases at J, leaving 4 bases unmatched. In germline, CDR1 is SNHLY, CDR2 FYNNEI. The CDR3 spans 14 residues.

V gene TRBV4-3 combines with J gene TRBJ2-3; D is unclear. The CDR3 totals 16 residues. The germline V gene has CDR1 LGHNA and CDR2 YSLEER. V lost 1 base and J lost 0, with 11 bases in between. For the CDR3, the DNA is TGCGCCAGCAGCCAAGTGCTAAGCAGTAGCACAGATACGCAGTATTTT. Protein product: CASSQVLSSSTDTQYF.

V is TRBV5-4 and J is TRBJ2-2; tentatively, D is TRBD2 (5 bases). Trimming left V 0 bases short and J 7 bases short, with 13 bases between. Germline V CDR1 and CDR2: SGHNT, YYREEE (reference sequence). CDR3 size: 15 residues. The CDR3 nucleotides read TGTGCCAGCAGCTTGGTTCGGGGTATTGGCGGGGAGCTGTTTTTT. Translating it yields CASSLVRGIGGELFF.

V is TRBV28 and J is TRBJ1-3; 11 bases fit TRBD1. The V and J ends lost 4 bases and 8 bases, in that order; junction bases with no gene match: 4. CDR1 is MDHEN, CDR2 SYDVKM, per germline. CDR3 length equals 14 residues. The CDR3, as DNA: TGTGCCAGCAGTTCAGGGGACAGGGGGTACACCATATATTTT. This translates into CASSSGDRGYTIYF.

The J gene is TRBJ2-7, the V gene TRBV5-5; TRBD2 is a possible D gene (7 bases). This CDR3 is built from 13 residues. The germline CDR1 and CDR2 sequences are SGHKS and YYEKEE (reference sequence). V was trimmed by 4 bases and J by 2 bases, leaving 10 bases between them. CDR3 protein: CASSKGGAYEQYF. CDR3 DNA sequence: TGTGCCAGCAGCAAGGGGGGGGCCTACGAGCAGTACTTC.

The CDR3 region is CASSFWTGSFQPQHF. For the CDR3, the DNA is TGTGCCAGCAGCTTTTGGACAGGGAGCTTTCAGCCCCAGCATTTT. This chain connects TRBV7-8 to TRBJ1-5; 8 bases fit TRBD1. The germline CDR1 and CDR2 sequences are SGHVS and FQNEAQ. The CDR3 runs 15 residues. Trimming removed 3 bases from V and 6 bases from J; junction bases left unmatched: 7.

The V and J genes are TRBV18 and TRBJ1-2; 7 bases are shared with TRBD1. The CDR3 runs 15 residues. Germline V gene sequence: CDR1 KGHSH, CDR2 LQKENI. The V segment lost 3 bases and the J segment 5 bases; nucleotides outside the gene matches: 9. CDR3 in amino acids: CASSPTGTETYGYTF. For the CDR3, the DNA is TGTGCCAGCTCACCTACCGGGACAGAGACTTATGGCTACACCTTC.

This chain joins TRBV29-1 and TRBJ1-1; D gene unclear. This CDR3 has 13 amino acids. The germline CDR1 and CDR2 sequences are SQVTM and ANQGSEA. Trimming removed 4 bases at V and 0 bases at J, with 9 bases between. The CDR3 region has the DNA TGCAGCGTTGGGACGAACCTGAACACTGAAGCTTTCTTT. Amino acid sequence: CSVGTNLNTEAFF.

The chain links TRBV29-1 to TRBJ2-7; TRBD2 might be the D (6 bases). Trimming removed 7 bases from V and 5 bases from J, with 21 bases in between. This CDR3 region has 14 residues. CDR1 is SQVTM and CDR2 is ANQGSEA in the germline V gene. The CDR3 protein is CSANLGLLGDEQYF. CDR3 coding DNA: TGCAGCGCAAACCTCGGACTATTGGGAGACGAGCAGTACTTC.

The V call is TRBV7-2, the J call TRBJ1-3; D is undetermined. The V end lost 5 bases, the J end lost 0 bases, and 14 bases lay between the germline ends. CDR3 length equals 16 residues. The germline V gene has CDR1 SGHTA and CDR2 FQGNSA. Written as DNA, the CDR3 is TGTGCCAGCAGCCCATACCCTGCGAGCTCTGGAAACACCATATATTTT. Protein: CASSPYPASSGNTIYF.

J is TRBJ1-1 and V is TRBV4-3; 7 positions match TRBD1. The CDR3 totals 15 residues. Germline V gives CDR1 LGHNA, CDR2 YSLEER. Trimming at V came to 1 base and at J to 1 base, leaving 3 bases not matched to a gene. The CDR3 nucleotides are TGCGCCAGCAGCCAAGGGACAGGTGGGAACACTGAAGCTTTCTTT. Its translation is CASSQGTGGNTEAFF.

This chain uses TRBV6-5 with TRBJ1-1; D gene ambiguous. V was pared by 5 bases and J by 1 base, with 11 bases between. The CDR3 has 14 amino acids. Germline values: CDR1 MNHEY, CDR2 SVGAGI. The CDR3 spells CASSLTTGNTEAFF. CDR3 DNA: TGTGCCAGCAGTCTGACGACGGGGAACACTGAAGCTTTCTTT.

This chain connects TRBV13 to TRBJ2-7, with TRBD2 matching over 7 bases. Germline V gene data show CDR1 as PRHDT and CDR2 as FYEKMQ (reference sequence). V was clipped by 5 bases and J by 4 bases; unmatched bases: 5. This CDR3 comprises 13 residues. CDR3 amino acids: CASSTSGKYEQYF. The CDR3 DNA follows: TGTGCCAGCAGCACCAGCGGGAAGTACGAGCAGTACTTC.

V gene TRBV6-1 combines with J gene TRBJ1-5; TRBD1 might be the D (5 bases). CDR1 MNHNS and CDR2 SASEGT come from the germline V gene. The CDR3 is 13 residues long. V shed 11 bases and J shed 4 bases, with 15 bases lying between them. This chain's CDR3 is CASNGDGNQPQHF. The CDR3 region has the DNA TGTGCCTCCAACGGGGACGGTAATCAGCCCCAGCATTTT.

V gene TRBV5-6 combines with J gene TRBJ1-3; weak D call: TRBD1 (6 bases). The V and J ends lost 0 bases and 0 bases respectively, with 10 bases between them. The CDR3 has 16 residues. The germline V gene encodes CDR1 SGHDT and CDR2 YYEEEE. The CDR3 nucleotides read TGTGCCAGCAGCTTGGTATCGGGACACTCTGGAAACACCATATATTTT. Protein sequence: CASSLVSGHSGNTIYF.